This TCR beta chain was obtained from a study of CD8+CD57+ T cells in acquired aplastic anemia. This clonotype has more than one count but fewer than ten. Its cognate antigen is unknown. The study, taken as a whole, reports: The number of CD8+ CDR3 sequences shared by patients and controls was around 30. CD8+ Simpson's diversity did not differ significantly between patients and controls.

The CDR3 spans 13 residues. Germline CDR1 and CDR2: LNHDA and SQIVND (reference sequence). V was shortened by 5 bases and J by 0 bases, with 7 bases between the two germline ends. TCR beta VDJ and CDR3 were profiled, and genomic DNA was the template. TCRdb called the reads again in MiXCR, with one record for every CDR3 protein. This table holds around 180,000 distinct CDR3 sequences, around three fifths found once. The specimen was sorted CD4+, CD8+, or CD8+CD57+ T cells (not recorded which) from PBMCs. This receptor was taken from a human donor with severe aplastic anemia or a healthy control (not recorded which). The chain uses TRBV19 and TRBJ1-1, with TRBD1 as a possible D gene (5 bases). The CDR3: CASSDSLNTEAFF. The DNA for the CDR3 is TGTGCCAGTAGTGACAGCCTGAACACTGAAGCTTTCTTT.